These 8 T cell receptor beta chains were sequenced from one sample in a study of cytomegalovirus exposure and HLA in healthy donors. Produced via immunoSEQ multiplex PCR; TCRdb's table is partial and in-frame only. This sample has over 250,000 clones; roughly 87% occur once, and the top ten carry roughly 1.2%. Sequenced input: PBMCs. These receptors all come from a woman aged 25-40 years in good health and CMV-seropositive.

This clone was detected only a few times. The chain carries TRBV4-1 and TRBJ2-3; no clear D. Germline CDR1 is MGHRA and CDR2 is YSYEKL. The CDR3 is made up of 14 amino acids. V dropped 3 bases and J dropped 0 bases, with 7 bases sitting between them. CDR3 coding DNA: TGCGCCAGCAGCCAGTCTTTAAGCACAGATACGCAGTATTTT. Translation: CASSQSLSTDTQYF.

The V call is TRBV5-1, the J call TRBJ1-5, with D perhaps TRBD1 (6 bases). V lost 0 bases and J 7 bases, leaving 11 bases between the germline ends. Germline V gene data show CDR1 as SGHRS and CDR2 as YFSETQ. This CDR3 has 14 residues. The chain's CDR3 is CASSLEGGKQPQHF. The CDR3 DNA follows: TGCGCCAGCAGCTTGGAAGGGGGTAAACAGCCCCAGCATTTT.

This chain joins TRBV10-3 and TRBJ2-7, with 8 bases that match TRBD2. The CDR3 has 17 residues. CDR1 and CDR2 from the germline V gene are ENHRY and SYGVKD. V lost 4 bases to trimming and J lost 2 bases; unmatched junction nucleotides: 13. CDR3 region: CAISASPGLAGTYEQYF. The CDR3, as DNA: TGTGCCATCAGTGCATCGCCGGGGCTAGCGGGTACCTACGAGCAGTACTTC.

The CDR3: CAISESGSASSYEQYF. The CDR3 DNA sequence: TGTGCCATCAGTGAGTCGGGGTCAGCGAGCTCCTACGAGCAGTACTTC. The chain combines TRBV10-3 with TRBJ2-7; no reliable D call. V was shortened by 0 bases and J by 0 bases, with 12 bases between the two germline ends. The CDR3 covers 16 residues. The germline CDR1 and CDR2 sequences are ENHRY and SYGVKD.

Ten or more counts support this clone. The V and J genes are TRBV5-6 and TRBJ1-2, with a tentative D call TRBD1 (6 bases). Trimming left V 4 bases short and J 11 bases short, with 24 bases between. Germline V gives CDR1 SGHDT, CDR2 YYEEEE. The CDR3 is 15 amino acids. The CDR3 DNA is TGTGCCAGCAGCGGGGGCCCCACGGGCAGGTTGGAATACACCTTC. It is translated as CASSGGPTGRLEYTF.

The chain is built from TRBV20-1 and TRBJ1-5; weak D call: TRBD1 (5 bases). This CDR3 is 11 amino acids long. The germline V gene encodes CDR1 DFQATT and CDR2 SNEGSKA (reference sequence). V gave up 0 bases and J gave up 13 bases, with 10 bases separating them. The DNA for the CDR3 is TGCAGTGCTAGAGATCCCGGGGGGCAGCATTTT. As protein: CSARDPGGQHF.

The chain couples TRBV28 to TRBJ2-7; 8 bases are a match to TRBD1. Germline trimming cut 5 bases from V and 6 bases from J; bases unmatched to any gene: 6. CDR1 is MDHEN and CDR2 is SYDVKM in the germline V gene. This CDR3 comprises 13 residues. CDR3 DNA: TGTGCCAGCAGTGACAGGGGATGGTCCGAGCAGTACTTC. Protein product: CASSDRGWSEQYF.

This chain uses TRBV6-6 with TRBJ2-7; D gene unclear. Between the trimmed V and J ends, which lost 5 bases and 6 bases, there was a span of 11 bases. Germline V lookup: CDR1 MNHNY, CDR2 SVGAGI (reference sequence). The CDR3 runs to 12 residues. The CDR3 here is CASSPRIPEQYF. CDR3 nucleotide sequence: TGTGCCAGCAGTCCAAGGATTCCCGAGCAGTACTTC.